This T cell receptor beta chain appears in the sequencing data of a study of CD8 T cells in ankylosing spondylitis. CDR3 length equals 14 residues. Looked up from germline, CDR1 is MDHEN and CDR2 is SYDVKM. Deletions cut 10 bases from V and 0 bases from J, with 15 bases between. A quantitative 5'-RACE method, one with molecular barcodes, was used to make TCR beta libraries. Each CDR3 protein gets one entry after TCRdb re-called the 5' RACE reads with MiXCR. The data show around 490,000 distinct CDR3 sequences, less than 6% seen once. This clonotype was picked up many times. Antigen unknown. Study-level results: Ankylosing spondylitis blood seemed to carry a telltale TCR beta motif made of under ten highly homologous variants. Some motif variants had been reported before (in reactive arthritis synovial fluid and blood). Peripheral blood held disease-linked clones only at relatively low frequency, and these were CD8+. Enrichment of disease-linked clones was reportedly significant in matched ankylosing spondylitis synovial fluid.

The V call is TRBV28, the J call TRBJ1-1; unclear D gene. The specimen sequenced was blood, either unsorted or a sorted T cell fraction (not recorded which). The TCR comes from a male donor with ankylosing spondylitis. CDR3 amino acids: CAINYQGLNTEAFF. CDR3 coding DNA: TGTGCCATCAATTATCAAGGGTTGAACACTGAAGCTTTCTTT.